This T cell receptor (beta chain) was retrieved from a study of blood T cell repertoires in COVID-19. Germline V gene sequence: CDR1 MDHEN, CDR2 SYDVKM. The CDR3 contains 15 residues. V gave up 6 bases and J gave up 3 bases; unmatched junction bases: 10. Clones were sequenced by immunoSEQ multiplex PCR, and TCRdb holds only the in-frame ones, with some missing. The sample records about 480,000 clones, around nine tenths being singletons. Across 24 US areas, participants ranged in age from about 18 to 90 years. This chain joins TRBV28 and TRBJ2-5; 7 bases map to TRBD1. The sample comprised PBMCs or T cells enriched from blood (not recorded which). The sequence was collected from a woman under 30 with acute COVID-19. The CDR3 sequence: CASRDEGAGKETQYF. The CDR3 DNA reads as TGTGCCAGCAGAGATGAGGGGGCAGGCAAAGAGACCCAGTACTTC.